These 25 T cell receptor beta chains came from one sample sequenced in a study of cytomegalovirus exposure and HLA in healthy donors. The primer mix had 60 Vbeta and 13 Jbeta primers. The repertoire was sequenced with immunoSEQ multiplex PCR; TCRdb's copy has only in-frame clones and lacks some. The data hold around 200,000 clones, with roughly 87% observed a single time. The sequenced material came from PBMCs. These receptor sequences come from a man between 40 and 49 years old in good health and CMV-seropositive.

The chain uses TRBV7-9 and TRBJ2-5, with 8 bases that match TRBD1. Germline CDR1 is SEHNR and CDR2 is FQNEAQ (reference sequence). V trimming: 5 bases; J trimming: 4 bases; junction bases outside the gene matches: 6. The CDR3 is made up of 14 amino acids. CDR3 loop: CASSRRTGRETQYF. The DNA of the CDR3 is TGTGCCAGCAGCCGCAGGACAGGGAGAGAGACCCAGTACTTC. Based on the CDR3 plus reference TRBV7-9 and TRBJ2-5, the full variable domain is DTGVSQNPRHKITKRGQNVTFRCDPISEHNRLYWYRQTLGQGPEFLTYFQNEAQLEKSRLLSDRFSAERPKGSFSTLEIQRTEQGDSAMYLCASSRRTGRETQYFGPGTRLLVL.

V and J are TRBV10-2 and TRBJ1-5; D gene ambiguous. Trimming took 0 bases from V and 5 from J, leaving 8 bases between them. The CDR3 is 14 amino acids. Germline values: CDR1 WSHSY, CDR2 SAAADI. The CDR3 loop is CASSESNEDQPQHF. The CDR3 region has the DNA TGCGCCAGCAGTGAGTCGAATGAGGATCAGCCCCAGCATTTT.

V usage is TRBV2 and J usage is TRBJ2-1, with D possibly matching TRBD1 (8 bases). Deletions cut 8 bases from V and 4 bases from J, with 15 bases between. The CDR3 consists of 14 residues. Looked up from germline, CDR1 is SNHLY and CDR2 is FYNNEI. The DNA for the CDR3 is TGTGCCAGCCACGACAGGGGAGGGTACAATGAGCAGTTCTTC. Encoded protein: CASHDRGGYNEQFF.

The chain couples TRBV7-2 to TRBJ1-2; D gene unclear. V was clipped by 1 base and J by 7 bases, with 10 bases between them. This CDR3 region has 13 residues. The germline V gene encodes CDR1 SGHTA and CDR2 FQGNSA. The CDR3 sequence: CASSLGGGSGYTF. The CDR3 DNA follows: TGTGCCAGCAGCTTAGGTGGTGGGAGTGGCTACACCTTC. Full variable domain (remainder filled in from reference TRBV7-2 and TRBJ1-2): GAGVSQSPSNKVTEKGKDVELRCDPISGHTALYWYRQSLGQGLEFLIYFQGNSAPDKSGLPSDRFSAERTGGSVSTLTIQRTQQEDSAVYLCASSLGGGSGYTFGSGTRLTVV.

This chain connects TRBV25-1 to TRBJ2-1; D remains ambiguous. CDR1 MGHDK and CDR2 SYGVNS come from the germline V gene. The CDR3 is made up of 16 amino acids. Between the trimmed V and J ends, which lost 3 bases and 0 bases, there was a span of 12 bases. The CDR3, as DNA: TGTGCCAGCAGTGATACCAGCGCTTACTCCTACAATGAGCAGTTCTTC. Translation gives CASSDTSAYSYNEQFF.

In nucleotides, the CDR3 is TGTGCCAGCCAGGTCAGAAACAATGAGCAGTTCTTC. Residues: CASQVRNNEQFF. The chain is built from TRBV2 and TRBJ2-1; D is uncertain. V was trimmed by 8 bases and J by 5 bases, leaving 10 bases between them. Per germline, CDR1 SNHLY and CDR2 FYNNEI. The CDR3 runs to 12 residues.

The J gene is TRBJ2-5, the V gene TRBV7-9, with TRBD1 matching 8 bases. Per the germline V gene, CDR1 is SEHNR and CDR2 is FQNEAQ (reference sequence). The CDR3 is 16 amino acids. V was pared by 4 bases and J by 1 base, with 8 bases of the junction left unmatched. The CDR3 coding sequence is TGTGCCAGCAGCTCGAACCGAGGACAGGGCCAAGAGACCCAGTACTTC. Translated, it gives CASSSNRGQGQETQYF.

Here the CDR3 DNA reads TGCAGCGCCCTGACTAGCGGGAGAAATGAGCAGTTCTTC. Protein product: CSALTSGRNEQFF. The rearrangement joins TRBV29-1 to TRBJ2-1, with 12 bases matching TRBD2. The CDR3 has 13 residues. Trimming took 7 bases from V and 7 from J; bases not matched to a gene: 5. From germline, CDR1 is SQVTM and CDR2 ANQGSEA.

The chain employs TRBV28 and TRBJ1-5, with D unclear. Germline lookup yields CDR1 MDHEN and CDR2 SYDVKM. The CDR3 has 12 amino acids. In nucleotides, the CDR3 is TGTGGCTCGGGGTATAGCAATCAGCCCCAGCATTTT. Translated, it gives CGSGYSNQPQHF. The entire variable domain, with the rest obtained from reference TRBV28 and TRBJ1-5, is as follows: DVKVTQSSRYLVKRTGEKVFLECVQDMDHENMFWYRQDPGLGLRLIYFSYDVKMKEKGDIPEGYSVSREKKERFSLILESASTNQTSMYLCGSGYSNQPQHFGDGTRLSIL.

The rearrangement joins TRBV6-5 to TRBJ1-5; D may be TRBD1 (5 bases). Germline CDR1 and CDR2: MNHEY and SVGAGI. V lost 5 bases and J lost 7, with 12 bases in between. This CDR3 has 13 residues. This chain's CDR3 is CASSETGGQPQHF. Here the CDR3 DNA reads TGTGCCAGCAGTGAAACCGGGGGGCAGCCCCAGCATTTT.

The chain is built from TRBV10-1 and TRBJ2-7; D perhaps matches TRBD2 (5 bases). Trimming pared 3 bases from V and 7 bases from J, leaving 16 bases between. Germline values: CDR1 WNHNN, CDR2 SYGVQD (reference sequence). This CDR3 spans 14 amino acids. CDR3 residues: CASSDEGPYGEQYF. DNA of the CDR3: TGCGCCAGCAGTGATGAGGGCCCATATGGAGAGCAGTACTTC.

V and J are TRBV27 and TRBJ2-3; no reliable D call. Trimming took off 3 bases at V and 7 bases at J, with 5 bases between the two ends. The CDR3 has 11 amino acids. The germline gives CDR1 MNHEY, CDR2 SMNVEV (reference sequence). Here the CDR3 DNA reads TGTGCCAGCAGTTTTATGTATACGCAGTATTTT. This sequence encodes CASSFMYTQYF.

The chain combines TRBV5-4 with TRBJ1-2, with 8 bases fitting TRBD1. Germline assignment: CDR1 SGHNT and CDR2 YYREEE (reference sequence). V trimming: 0 bases; J trimming: 9 bases; junction bases outside the gene matches: 4. The CDR3 contains 13 residues. The CDR3 DNA follows: TGTGCCAGCAGCTTGGTGGACAGGGACAGCTACACCTTC. This gives the protein CASSLVDRDSYTF.

The gene calls are TRBV7-9 and TRBJ2-7; 9 positions match TRBD1. Per germline, CDR1 SEHNR and CDR2 FQNEAQ (reference sequence). The CDR3 has 14 residues. Losses at the gene ends were 5 bases for V and 6 bases for J; bases not matched to a gene: 8. The chain's CDR3 is CASSPDRGKGEQYV. As DNA, the CDR3 is TGTGCCAGCAGCCCGGACAGGGGAAAGGGCGAGCAGTACGTC.

The chain carries TRBV29-1 and TRBJ2-1, with 9 bases aligning to TRBD2. V was clipped by 4 bases and J by 3 bases; unmatched bases: 4. The CDR3 spans 14 residues. Germline values: CDR1 SQVTM, CDR2 ANQGSEA. CDR3 in amino acids: CSVAGLALYNEQFF. The DNA of the CDR3 is TGCAGCGTTGCCGGACTAGCGCTCTACAATGAGCAGTTCTTC.

Details on this clone: This same CDR3 is encoded by further DNA sequences in the sample. The chain has TRBV11-2 and TRBJ2-3; no firm D call. CDR1 SGHAT and CDR2 FQNNGV come from the germline V gene. Trimming stripped 4 bases from V and 0 bases from J, with 11 bases between. This CDR3 is built from 15 residues. The CDR3 bases are TGTGCCAGCAGCTCATCAGGCTCTAGCACAGATACGCAGTATTTT. Residues: CASSSSGSSTDTQYF. The whole variable domain, remainder taken from reference TRBV11-2 and TRBJ2-3, is EAGVAQSPRYKIIEKRQSVAFWCNPISGHATLYWYQQILGQGPKLLIQFQNNGVVDDSQLPKDRFSAERLKGVDSTLKIQPAKLEDSAVYLCASSSSGSSTDTQYFGPGTRLTVL.

CDR3 sequence: CASKGLAGYNEQFF. The CDR3 DNA is TGTGCCAGTAAGGGACTAGCGGGTTACAATGAGCAGTTCTTC. This rearrangement joins TRBV19 to TRBJ2-1; TRBD2 aligns across 12 bases. The V gene end was trimmed by 7 bases and the J gene end by 4 bases; junction bases not matched to a gene: 2. CDR3 size: 14 residues. Germline V CDR1 and CDR2: LNHDA, SQIVND (reference sequence). The full variable domain, completed using reference TRBV19 and TRBJ2-1, is DGGITQSPKYLFRKEGQNVTLSCEQNLNHDAMYWYRQDPGQGLRLIYYSQIVNDFQKGDIAEGYSVSREKKESFPLTVTSAQKNPTAFYLCASKGLAGYNEQFFGPGTRLTVL.

This chain uses TRBV5-1 with TRBJ1-4; D call uncertain. The CDR3 is made up of 14 amino acids. The germline V and J ends were trimmed by 2 bases and 3 bases, with 8 bases remaining between them. CDR1 is SGHRS and CDR2 is YFSETQ in the germline V gene. As DNA, the CDR3 is TGCGCCAGCAGCTTTTCTGGCTCTAATGAAAAACTGTTTTTT. Protein sequence: CASSFSGSNEKLFF.

The chain is built from TRBV27 and TRBJ1-1; 8 bases are shared with TRBD1. CDR1 and CDR2 from the germline V gene are MNHEY and SMNVEV (reference sequence). The length of the CDR3 is 14 residues. Losses at the gene ends were 5 bases for V and 0 bases for J; bases not matched to a gene: 2. As DNA, the CDR3 is TGTGCCAGCAGTCAGGGGGCCCTGAACACTGAAGCTTTCTTT. Translated, it gives CASSQGALNTEAFF.

The chain carries TRBV5-1 and TRBJ2-1, with a possible D match to TRBD2 (6 bases). Germline CDR1 and CDR2: SGHRS and YFSETQ. The CDR3 loop spans 15 amino acids. V lost 0 bases to trimming and J lost 9 bases, with 16 bases between them. The CDR3 sequence: CASSLDLGRDGEQFF. The DNA for the CDR3 is TGCGCCAGCAGCTTGGACCTAGGGCGGGATGGTGAGCAGTTCTTC.

CDR3 amino acids: CASSIPPRAQPQHF. The CDR3 DNA follows: TGTGCCAGTAGTATACCCCCCAGGGCTCAGCCCCAGCATTTT. The chain links TRBV19 to TRBJ1-5, with a weak D call TRBD1 (5 bases). Trimming shortened V by 2 bases and J by 6 bases, and 11 bases separated the two germline ends. The CDR3 sequence is 14 residues long. Germline V lookup: CDR1 LNHDA, CDR2 SQIVND (reference sequence).

This rearrangement joins TRBV30 to TRBJ2-5; the match to TRBD2 covers 10 bases. With V trimmed by 3 bases and J by 3 bases, 7 bases remained unmatched. The CDR3 runs 15 residues. Germline V gives CDR1 GTSNPN, CDR2 SVGIG (reference sequence). The CDR3 reads CAWSPGLAHKETQYF. The CDR3 nucleotides read TGTGCCTGGAGCCCGGGACTAGCGCACAAAGAGACCCAGTACTTC.

The genes are TRBV9 and TRBJ2-7, with TRBD1 matching over 8 bases. Trimming at V came to 0 bases and at J to 5 bases, leaving 7 bases not matched to a gene. This CDR3 spans 15 amino acids. Germline V gene sequence: CDR1 SGDLS, CDR2 YYNGEE. This chain's CDR3 is CASSVAPGGQDEQYF. The CDR3 region has the DNA TGTGCCAGCAGCGTAGCCCCAGGGGGCCAGGACGAGCAGTACTTC.

This sequence joins TRBV19 and TRBJ2-5, with a possible D match to TRBD1 (6 bases). Germline CDR1 reads LNHDA; CDR2 reads SQIVND (reference sequence). CDR3 length: 14 residues. Trimming left V 7 bases short and J 2 bases short, with 14 bases between. CDR3 sequence reads: CASNQGINQETQYF. The CDR3 region has the DNA TGTGCCAGTAATCAGGGGATTAATCAAGAGACCCAGTACTTC. The full variable domain, in which reference TRBV19 and TRBJ2-5 provide the parts outside the CDR3, is DGGITQSPKYLFRKEGQNVTLSCEQNLNHDAMYWYRQDPGQGLRLIYYSQIVNDFQKGDIAEGYSVSREKKESFPLTVTSAQKNPTAFYLCASNQGINQETQYFGPGTRLLVL.

The V gene is TRBV19, the J gene TRBJ2-3, with D tentatively TRBD1 (7 bases). Trimming removed 3 bases at V and 1 base at J, with 11 bases between. CDR1 and CDR2 from the germline V gene are LNHDA and SQIVND (reference sequence). CDR3 length: 15 residues. CDR3 coding DNA: TGTGCCAGTAGTATTGCGGGGACAGGCACAGATACGCAGTATTTT. It codes for CASSIAGTGTDTQYF.